What follows describes a single T cell receptor beta chain. Looked up from germline, CDR1 is SGHRS and CDR2 is YFSETQ. The ends were cut back, 4 bases at V and 0 bases at J, with 14 bases in the middle. This CDR3 spans 15 amino acids. These data belong to a study of cytomegalovirus exposure and HLA in healthy donors. It was with 60 Vbeta and 13 Jbeta primers that the PCR ran. The assay was immunoSEQ multiplex PCR, and TCRdb's table has in-frame clones only and misses some. The data contain more than 140,000 clones, less than 65% of them singletons. Source material: PBMCs. The clonotype comes from a woman in her 30s in good health and CMV-seropositive. The chain combines TRBV5-1 with TRBJ2-7; a weak D match, TRBD2 (6 bases). This CDR3 is CASSRGGDSSYEQYF. The DNA of the CDR3 is TGCGCCAGCAGCAGGGGAGGAGATAGCTCCTACGAGCAGTACTTC. The full variable domain, its missing parts supplied by reference TRBV5-1 and TRBJ2-7, is KAGVTQTPRYLIKTRGQQVTLSCSPISGHRSVSWYQQTPGQGLQFLFEYFSETQRNKGNFPGRFSGRQFSNSRSEMNVSTLELGDSALYLCASSRGGDSSYEQYFGPGTRLTVT.